This T cell receptor (beta chain) was found in a study of blood T cell repertoires in COVID-19. Looked up from germline, CDR1 is GTSNPN and CDR2 is SVGIG (reference sequence). The CDR3 is 13 residues long. Trimming cost V 5 bases and J 4 bases, with 14 bases left between them. The protocol was immunoSEQ multiplex PCR, while the TCRdb copy is restricted to in-frame clones and leaves out a portion. The data contain tens of thousands of clones, 79% of them singletons. The clonotype comes from a man between 60 and 70 years old with active or convalescent COVID-19. This sequence joins TRBV30 and TRBJ1-2; no clear D gene. Sequencing was carried out using peripheral blood. The CDR3 DNA is TGTGCCTGGGTGGGTTCGGAGGGCTATGGCTACACCTTC. It is translated as CAWVGSEGYGYTF.